This entry is about one T cell receptor (beta chain). Antigen: not known. An Oncomine TCR Beta short-read assay was used to sequence the DNA from cultured CD4+ T cells. From cultured CD4+ T cells, genomic DNA was extracted. TCRdb re-derived calls from the PCR reads in MiXCR, one entry per CDR3 protein. The table lists around 11,000 distinct CDR3 sequences, about 40% of them singletons. The data were obtained in a study of vaccination and CD4 T cells after COVID-19. Indicated treatment: approximately 9-day PBMC culture with coronavirus spike peptide pools or control peptides (ViraFEST assay). Gathering of the CD4+ T cells, from the unexposed donor, took place before the COVID-19 pandemic (2011-2018). The germline V gene encodes CDR1 KGHSH and CDR2 LQKENI. Unmatched junction bases numbered 9, after V lost 2 bases and J lost 2 bases. CDR3 length equals 17 residues.

The sequencing input was CD4+ T cells from blood, cultured in vitro. This TCR came from a human donor in good health. The chain is built from TRBV18 and TRBJ1-1; 9 nucleotides agree with TRBD1. CDR3 residues: CASSPRSTTGGNTEAFF. CDR3 nucleotides: TGTGCCAGCTCACCAAGATCGACAACAGGGGGCAACACTGAAGCTTTCTTT.